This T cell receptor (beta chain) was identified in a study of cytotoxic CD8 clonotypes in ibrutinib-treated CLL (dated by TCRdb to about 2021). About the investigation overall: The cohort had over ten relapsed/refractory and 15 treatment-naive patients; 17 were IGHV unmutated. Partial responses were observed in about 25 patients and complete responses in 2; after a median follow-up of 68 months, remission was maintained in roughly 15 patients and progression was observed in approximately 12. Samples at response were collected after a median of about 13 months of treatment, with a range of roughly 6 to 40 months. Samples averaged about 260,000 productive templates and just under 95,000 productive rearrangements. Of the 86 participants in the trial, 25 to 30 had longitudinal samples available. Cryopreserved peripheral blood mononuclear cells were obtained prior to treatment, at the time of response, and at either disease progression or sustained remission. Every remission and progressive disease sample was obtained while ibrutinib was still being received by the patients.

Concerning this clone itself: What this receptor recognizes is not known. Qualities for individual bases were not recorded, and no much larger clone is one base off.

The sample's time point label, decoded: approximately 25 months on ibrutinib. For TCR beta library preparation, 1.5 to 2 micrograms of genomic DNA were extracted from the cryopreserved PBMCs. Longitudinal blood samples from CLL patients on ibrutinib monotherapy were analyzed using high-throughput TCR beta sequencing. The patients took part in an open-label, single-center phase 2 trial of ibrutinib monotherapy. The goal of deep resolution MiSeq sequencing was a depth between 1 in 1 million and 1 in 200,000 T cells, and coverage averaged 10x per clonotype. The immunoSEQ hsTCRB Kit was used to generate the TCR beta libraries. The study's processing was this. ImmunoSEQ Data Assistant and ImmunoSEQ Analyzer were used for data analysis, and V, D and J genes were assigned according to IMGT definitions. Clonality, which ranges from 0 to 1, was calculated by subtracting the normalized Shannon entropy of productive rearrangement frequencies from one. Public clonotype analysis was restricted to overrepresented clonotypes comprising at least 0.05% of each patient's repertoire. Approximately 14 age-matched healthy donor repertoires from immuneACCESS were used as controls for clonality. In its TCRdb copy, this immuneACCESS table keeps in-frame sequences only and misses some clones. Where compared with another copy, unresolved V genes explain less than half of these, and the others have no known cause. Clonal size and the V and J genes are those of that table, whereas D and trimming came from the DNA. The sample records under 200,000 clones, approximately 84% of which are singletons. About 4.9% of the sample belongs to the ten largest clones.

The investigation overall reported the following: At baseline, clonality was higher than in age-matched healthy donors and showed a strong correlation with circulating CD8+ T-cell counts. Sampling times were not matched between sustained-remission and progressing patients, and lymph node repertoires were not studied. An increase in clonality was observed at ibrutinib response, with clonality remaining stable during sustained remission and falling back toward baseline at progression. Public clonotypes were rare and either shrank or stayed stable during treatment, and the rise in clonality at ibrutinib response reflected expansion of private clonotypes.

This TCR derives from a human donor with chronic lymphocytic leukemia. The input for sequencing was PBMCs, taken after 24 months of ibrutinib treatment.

The DNA sequence is TGTGCCAGCGGCCTGCAGGGCGCAAATCAGCCCCAGCATTTT. This codes for CASGLQGANQPQHF. Recombination linked TRBV7-9 to TRBJ1-5; a tentative D call is TRBD1 (5 bases match). Cut back by 8 bases and 4 bases, the V and J ends lie 15 bases apart. The CDR3 has 14 amino acids, counting the end cysteine and phenylalanine. Only the CDR3 portion is preserved as DNA: 42 bases, with reading frame beginning at the first base. As encoded in the germline V gene (reference sequence), CDR1 is SEHNR while CDR2 is FQNEAQ.